This TCR beta chain was documented in a study of blood T cells in healthy people across ages. The V gene lost 3 bases and the J gene lost 2 bases, with 11 bases spanning the gap. The CDR3 contains 15 residues. Germline-derived CDR1 and CDR2 are MDHEN and SYDVKM. A second PCR of roughly 6 to 12 cycles used a sample-barcoded 5' primer and a J-beta primer mix. TCRdb passed the 5' RACE reads through MiXCR, listing each CDR3 protein once. The data contain 910,000 or so distinct CDR3 sequences, roughly 51% of them singletons. This clonotype was counted only a few times. The sample consisted of blood. This sequence originates from a woman aged 55 to 70 in good health. The chain uses TRBV28 and TRBJ2-1; D may be TRBD1 (6 bases). In DNA form, the CDR3 reads TGTGCCAGCAGTTTTTCGGCAGGGGCCTACAATGAGCAGTTCTTC. Amino acids: CASSFSAGAYNEQFF.